The 32 T cell receptor beta chains listed next were all sequenced from one sample in a study of shared T cell receptors in the human thymus. Generated by immunoSEQ multiplex PCR, the TCRdb table keeps only in-frame clones and is missing some. The top ten clones hold more than 0.01% of a sample with about 500,000 clones, around 78% of them seen once. In addition, the sample was reused for a study of human thymus T cells.

What was sequenced was thymocytes. These receptors all come from a boy in the first two years of life with a congenital heart defect.

The chain recombines TRBV28 with TRBJ2-5, with 12 bases that match TRBD1. Germline CDR1 MDHEN, CDR2 SYDVKM. There are 15 residues in the CDR3. Germline trimming cut 7 bases from V and 4 bases from J; bases unmatched to any gene: 7. CDR3 nucleotides: TGTGCCAGCACCTGTCGGGACAGGGGGCGAGAGACCCAGTACTTC. Encoded protein: CASTCRDRGRETQYF. Variable domain in full (rest from reference TRBV28 and TRBJ2-5): DVKVTQSSRYLVKRTGEKVFLECVQDMDHENMFWYRQDPGLGLRLIYFSYDVKMKEKGDIPEGYSVSREKKERFSLILESASTNQTSMYLCASTCRDRGRETQYFGPGTRLLVL.

This clone appeared a single time. The rearrangement joins TRBV29-1 to TRBJ2-5; TRBD2 matches at 8 bases. Germline trimming cut 6 bases from V and 5 bases from J; bases unmatched to any gene: 8. Germline CDR1 and CDR2: SQVTM and ANQGSEA. This CDR3 has 13 residues. CDR3 nucleotide sequence: TGCAGCGTCCGGGAGGGAGATAGGGAGACCCAGTACTTC. The encoded protein is CSVREGDRETQYF.

This clone has a handful of counts. This chain joins TRBV6-1 and TRBJ1-5, with 11 bases lining up with TRBD1. Per germline, CDR1 MNHNS and CDR2 SASEGT. The CDR3 is 16 residues long. J was trimmed by 4 bases and V by 3 bases; bases with no gene match: 5. CDR3 sequence (DNA): TGTGCCAGCAGTGATGGACAGGGGGCTTGTAATCAGCCCCAGCATTTT. Its translation is CASSDGQGACNQPQHF.

This clone has only one observation. CDR3 residues: CASSQWFRTGVNGYTF. Here the CDR3 DNA reads TGCGCCAGCAGCCAATGGTTCCGGACAGGCGTGAATGGCTACACCTTC. The V and J genes are TRBV4-1 and TRBJ1-2; TRBD1 matches 7 bases. The CDR3 has 16 amino acids. Unmatched junction bases numbered 12, after V lost 2 bases and J lost 6 bases. Germline V gives CDR1 MGHRA, CDR2 YSYEKL.

The genes are TRBV9 and TRBJ2-3, with 10 positions matching TRBD2. Germline V gene lookup returns CDR1 SGDLS and CDR2 YYNGEE. J gave up 0 bases and V 3 bases, and 13 bases lay outside the gene matches. The CDR3 sequence is 19 residues long. The CDR3 DNA is TGTGCCAGCAGCGACTCCGGGACTAGCGCCTCTTCTAGCACAGATACGCAGTATTTT. Translating it yields CASSDSGTSASSSTDTQYF.

This clone was detected once. The chain recombines TRBV23-1 with TRBJ2-5; perhaps TRBD1 as D (7 bases). TRBV23-1 is noted as an ORF with a role that remains uncertain. The CDR3 covers 16 residues. Trimming stripped 2 bases from V and 6 bases from J, with 19 bases between. This CDR3 reads CASSQSGQGGSKTQYF. Written as DNA, the CDR3 is TGCGCCAGCAGTCAAAGTGGGCAGGGGGGTAGCAAGACCCAGTACTTC.

A single count supports this clone. V usage is TRBV4-1 and J usage is TRBJ2-1; 7 bases fit TRBD2. The CDR3 sequence is 15 residues long. Germline V gene lookup returns CDR1 MGHRA and CDR2 YSYEKL. With V trimmed by 4 bases and J by 9 bases, 12 bases remained unmatched. The CDR3 DNA follows: TGCGCCAGCAGCCTAGACTGGGGAATAGCGGGTGAGCAGTTCTTC. Translating it yields CASSLDWGIAGEQFF.

The genes are TRBV6-5 and TRBJ2-7; 10 nucleotides agree with TRBD1. V lost 0 bases, J lost 4 bases, and 6 bases stayed unmatched. Looked up from germline, CDR1 is MNHEY and CDR2 is SVGAGI. The CDR3 loop spans 16 amino acids. Written as DNA, the CDR3 is TGTGCCAGCAGTTACTCGAAAGGGGACAGGGGTTACGAGCAGTACTTC. Protein sequence: CASSYSKGDRGYEQYF.

The chain has TRBV5-6 and TRBJ2-7; possibly TRBD2 for D (5 bases). Trimming removed 1 base at V and 6 bases at J, with 11 bases between. Germline CDR1 is SGHDT and CDR2 is YYEEEE. CDR3 length equals 13 residues. The CDR3 sequence: CASSLPRGSEQYF. DNA of the CDR3: TGTGCCAGCAGCTTGCCTCGGGGAAGCGAGCAGTACTTC.

The chain joins TRBV5-4 to TRBJ2-1; weak D call: TRBD2 (6 bases). Germline V gene sequence: CDR1 SGHNT, CDR2 YYREEE (reference sequence). With 7 bases removed from V and 11 bases from J, the gap between germline ends came to 25 bases. The CDR3 runs to 15 residues. CDR3: CASYRGEAQKKKQFF. The CDR3 DNA follows: TGTGCCAGCTATCGAGGGGAGGCCCAAAAAAAGAAGCAGTTCTTC.

The chain employs TRBV27 and TRBJ2-7, with 9 bases matching TRBD2. The germline gives CDR1 MNHEY, CDR2 SMNVEV (reference sequence). V was clipped by 2 bases and J by 2 bases; unmatched bases: 4. The CDR3 is made up of 15 amino acids. The CDR3 DNA reads as TGTGCCAGCAGTTTAGGCGGGAGGGCGGCCTACGAGCAGTACTTC. The encoded protein is CASSLGGRAAYEQYF.

The CDR3 DNA reads as TGTGCCAGCAGCTTAATCAGGGATGAGCAGTTCTTC. It codes for CASSLIRDEQFF. This chain joins TRBV7-9 and TRBJ2-1, with D maybe TRBD1 (5 bases). V was clipped by 2 bases and J by 8 bases, with 7 bases between them. The CDR3 has 12 amino acids. Germline V gene lookup returns CDR1 SEHNR and CDR2 FQNEAQ (reference sequence).

The chain recombines TRBV28 with TRBJ1-1; a weak D match, TRBD1 (6 bases). With 6 bases removed from V and 0 bases from J, the gap between germline ends came to 23 bases. The CDR3 has 18 amino acids. Germline CDR1 reads MDHEN; CDR2 reads SYDVKM. The CDR3: CASSRLDPGHFMNTEAFF. In DNA form, the CDR3 reads TGTGCCAGCAGCCGGTTGGACCCGGGACACTTCATGAACACTGAAGCTTTCTTT. The full variable domain, in which reference TRBV28 and TRBJ1-1 provide the parts outside the CDR3, is DVKVTQSSRYLVKRTGEKVFLECVQDMDHENMFWYRQDPGLGLRLIYFSYDVKMKEKGDIPEGYSVSREKKERFSLILESASTNQTSMYLCASSRLDPGHFMNTEAFFGQGTRLTVV.

The chain employs TRBV19 and TRBJ1-2; maybe TRBD1 (5 bases). In germline, CDR1 is LNHDA, CDR2 SQIVND (reference sequence). V dropped 6 bases and J dropped 8 bases, with 13 bases sitting between them. The CDR3 length is 12 residues. The CDR3 bases are TGTGCCAGTAGAACAGGTCCGTGGGGCTACACCTTC. It encodes CASRTGPWGYTF.

CDR3 sequence: CASGFPGDLAGSYGYTF. In DNA form, the CDR3 reads TGTGCTAGTGGTTTTCCAGGGGACCTAGCAGGTAGCTATGGCTACACCTTC. The chain couples TRBV12-5 to TRBJ1-2; weak D call: TRBD1 (6 bases). The CDR3 runs to 17 residues. Trimming took 3 bases from V and 4 from J, leaving 21 bases between them. The germline CDR1 and CDR2 sequences are LGHNT and FRNRAP.

The V call is TRBV4-2, the J call TRBJ2-7, with TRBD1 identical over 10 bases. CDR3 length: 16 amino acids. Germline loops: CDR1 LGHNA, CDR2 YNFKEQ. With V trimmed by 4 bases and J by 3 bases, 9 bases remained unmatched. The CDR3 sequence: CASSPSRDRGLYEQYF. As DNA, the CDR3 is TGTGCCAGCAGCCCATCCCGGGACAGGGGACTCTACGAGCAGTACTTC.

The chain has TRBV27 and TRBJ1-5; D gene unclear. V lost 6 bases, J lost 0 bases, and 18 bases lay in between. The CDR3 totals 17 residues. Germline CDR1 is MNHEY and CDR2 is SMNVEV (reference sequence). In DNA form, the CDR3 reads TGTGCCAGCAGCAGTGCATTGGCCCAAAGTAGCAATCAGCCCCAGCATTTT. Translated: CASSSALAQSSNQPQHF.

CDR3: CASSLLQGVGGYTF. For the CDR3, the DNA is TGTGCCAGCAGTTTATTACAGGGGGTCGGCGGCTACACCTTC. The rearrangement uses TRBV27 and TRBJ1-2, with TRBD1 identical over 8 bases. Trimming removed 1 base from V and 8 bases from J; junction bases left unmatched: 6. The CDR3 runs 14 residues. In germline, CDR1 is MNHEY, CDR2 SMNVEV (reference sequence).

The chain carries TRBV27 and TRBJ2-7; 12 bases are shared with TRBD2. This CDR3 region has 20 residues. The germline V gene has CDR1 MNHEY and CDR2 SMNVEV (reference sequence). The V segment lost 7 bases and the J segment 5 bases; nucleotides outside the gene matches: 24. The CDR3 region has the DNA TGTGCCAGCAATTTGGGGATAGTAGCTACTAGCGGGAGGTTTAGCCACGAGCAGTACTTC. Translated, it gives CASNLGIVATSGRFSHEQYF.

The V gene is TRBV5-8, the J gene TRBJ2-7; 9 positions agree with TRBD2. There are 15 residues in the CDR3. Germline V gene lookup returns CDR1 SGHTS and CDR2 YDEGEE. The V and J ends lost 6 bases and 4 bases, in that order; junction bases with no gene match: 11. The CDR3 is CASILGTSGSYEQYF. The DNA of the CDR3 is TGTGCCAGCATTTTAGGTACTAGCGGGTCTTACGAGCAGTACTTC.

Here the CDR3 reads CAWRRDFKETQYF. In nucleotides, the CDR3 is TGTGCCTGGAGACGAGACTTCAAAGAGACCCAGTACTTC. The chain joins TRBV30 to TRBJ2-5; D is undetermined. The V and J ends lost 3 bases and 3 bases respectively, with 11 bases between them. CDR3 length equals 13 residues. Germline CDR1 and CDR2: GTSNPN and SVGIG (reference sequence).

This clone was seen a few times. CDR3 loop: CATSRDHRGRQPQHF. CDR3 DNA: TGTGCCACCAGCAGAGATCATAGGGGCAGGCAGCCCCAGCATTTT. The J gene is TRBJ1-5, the V gene TRBV15; weak D call: TRBD1 (5 bases). From germline, CDR1 is LNHNV and CDR2 YYDKDF (reference sequence). Trimming shortened V by 0 bases and J by 7 bases, and 13 bases separated the two germline ends. The CDR3 has 15 residues.

V gene TRBV29-1 combines with J gene TRBJ2-1; D perhaps matches TRBD2 (5 bases). The ends were cut back, 4 bases at V and 0 bases at J, with 10 bases in the middle. Germline CDR1 is SQVTM and CDR2 is ANQGSEA. The CDR3 runs to 14 residues. The CDR3 DNA follows: TGCAGCGTTGTAGGACTGATCTCCTACAATGAGCAGTTCTTC. Translation gives CSVVGLISYNEQFF.

The rearrangement joins TRBV18 to TRBJ2-7; tentatively, D is TRBD1 (5 bases). Trimming cost V 0 bases and J 3 bases, with 18 bases left between them. Germline CDR1 reads KGHSH; CDR2 reads LQKENI. The CDR3 has 17 amino acids. The CDR3 DNA reads TGTGCCAGCTCACCACCGGGTTCTAGGACAAAAAGCTACGAGCAGTACTTC. This encodes CASSPPGSRTKSYEQYF.

The V call is TRBV20-1, the J call TRBJ2-1; a possible D gene is TRBD2 (5 bases). CDR1 DFQATT and CDR2 SNEGSKA come from the germline V gene (reference sequence). The CDR3 is 11 amino acids. V was trimmed by 2 bases and J by 9 bases, leaving 8 bases between them. CDR3 nucleotides: TGCAGTGCTAGACTAGGAGGTGAGCAGTTCTTC. Translation: CSARLGGEQFF.

The chain carries TRBV7-9 and TRBJ2-1; D may be TRBD2 (7 bases). CDR1 is SEHNR, CDR2 FQNEAQ, per germline (reference sequence). Trimming stripped 7 bases from V and 1 base from J, with 23 bases between. This CDR3 comprises 18 residues. The CDR3 here is CASTPRGVAGNSYNEQFF. The CDR3 region has the DNA TGTGCCAGCACCCCTAGGGGGGTAGCGGGTAATTCCTACAATGAGCAGTTCTTC.

The chain joins TRBV27 to TRBJ1-1; D is possibly TRBD1 (5 bases). Germline CDR1 MNHEY, CDR2 SMNVEV (reference sequence). CDR3 length: 15 residues. Trimming took off 5 bases at V and 4 bases at J, with 17 bases between the two ends. The CDR3 DNA is TGTGCCAGCAGTCCCTTTCCCGGGGGGGGCACTGAAGCTTTCTTT. It encodes CASSPFPGGGTEAFF.

V is TRBV4-3 and J is TRBJ2-7; the match to TRBD2 covers 13 bases. The V gene's germline CDR1 is LGHNA and CDR2 YSLEER. CDR3 length equals 15 residues. The trim removed 3 bases at V and 7 bases at J, leaving 6 bases unmatched. CDR3 sequence: CASSHGLAGVGEQYF. As DNA, the CDR3 is TGCGCCAGCAGCCACGGACTAGCGGGAGTAGGAGAGCAGTACTTC.

The chain links TRBV30 to TRBJ1-2; TRBD1 might be the D (6 bases). Trimming took off 2 bases at V and 8 bases at J, with 15 bases between the two ends. CDR1 and CDR2 (germline): GTSNPN, SVGIG (reference sequence). The CDR3 is 13 amino acids. Here the CDR3 DNA reads TGTGCCTGGAGTCAGGGGACCGCTGGAGGCTACACCTTC. Translated: CAWSQGTAGGYTF.

DNA for the CDR3: TGCGCCAGCAGTTGTGGGCAGGGTTTCTATGGCTACACCTTC. Translation gives CASSCGQGFYGYTF. The chain uses TRBV10-2 and TRBJ1-2; a weak D match, TRBD1 (5 bases). Trimming stripped 5 bases from V and 4 bases from J, with 14 bases between. In germline, CDR1 is WSHSY, CDR2 SAAADI. The CDR3 sequence is 14 residues long.

The rearrangement uses TRBV27 and TRBJ1-3; no reliable D call. Trimming left V 0 bases short and J 7 bases short, with 13 bases between. The CDR3 sequence is 15 residues long. Germline CDR1 MNHEY, CDR2 SMNVEV (reference sequence). The CDR3 here is CASSLSGLSWNTIYF. CDR3 nucleotide sequence: TGTGCCAGCAGTTTATCGGGCCTGTCTTGGAACACCATATATTTT.

The chain recombines TRBV27 with TRBJ1-4, with D tentatively TRBD1 (6 bases). CDR3 length equals 18 residues. CDR1 MNHEY and CDR2 SMNVEV come from the germline V gene (reference sequence). The ends were cut back, 0 bases at V and 0 bases at J, with 14 bases in the middle. For the CDR3, the DNA is TGTGCCAGCAGTTTATCGACCCCATCAGGGGCAACTAATGAAAAACTGTTTTTT. This encodes CASSLSTPSGATNEKLFF. The whole variable domain, filled in from reference TRBV27 and TRBJ1-4, reads EAQVTQNPRYLITVTGKKLTVTCSQNMNHEYMSWYRQDPGLGLRQIYYSMNVEVTDKGDVPEGYKVSRKEKRNFPLILESPSPNQTSLYFCASSLSTPSGATNEKLFFGSGTQLSVL.